These 20 T cell receptor beta chains were all obtained from the same sample, sequenced in a study of T cells in Graves' hyperthyroidism and ophthalmopathy. TCR beta CDR3 sequences were amplified from RNA transcripts. When the TCR CDR3 underwent first-round RT-PCR, the HTBI primer set was used. TCRdb reprocessed the multiplex PCR reads with MiXCR, giving one entry per CDR3 protein. The repertoire holds about 380,000 distinct CDR3 sequences, with roughly 14% as singletons. The material sequenced was blood. The receptors stem from a man aged 25 to 40 with Graves' hyperthyroidism that later progressed to Graves' ophthalmopathy.

This clonotype was observed many times. The chain recombines TRBV2 with TRBJ2-1; 12 nucleotides line up with TRBD2. Germline-derived CDR1 and CDR2 are SNHLY and FYNNEI. J lost 2 bases, V lost 8 bases, and 7 bases had no gene match. This CDR3 is built from 16 residues. CDR3 bases: TGTGCCAGCGGGCTAGCGGGGGGGAACACCTACAATGAGCAGTTCTTC. Its translation: CASGLAGGNTYNEQFF. Drawing the rest from reference TRBV2 and TRBJ2-1, the complete variable domain is EPEVTQTPSHQVTQMGQEVILRCVPISNHLYFYWYRQILGQKVEFLVSFYNNEISEKSEIFDDQFSVERPDGSNFTLKIRSTKLEDSAMYFCASGLAGGNTYNEQFFGPGTRLTVL.

The chain couples TRBV9 to TRBJ2-5; tentative D call: TRBD2 (7 bases). The germline V gene encodes CDR1 SGDLS and CDR2 YYNGEE. V was cut by 6 bases and J by 2 bases, with 17 bases left in between. The CDR3 has 15 amino acids. The CDR3 sequence: CASNLGGDNQETQYF. As DNA, the CDR3 is TGTGCCAGCAATCTGGGGGGGGACAATCAAGAGACCCAGTACTTC.

This clonotype was seen at least ten times. This sequence joins TRBV6-2 or TRBV6-3 and TRBJ2-7, with TRBD2 matching 8 bases. V was pared by 0 bases and J by 5 bases, with 12 bases of the junction left unmatched. CDR3 length equals 17 residues. CDR1 MNHEY and CDR2 SVGEGT come from the germline V gene. Here the CDR3 DNA reads TGTGCCAGCAGTTACTCGTGGCGCGGGGGGTTGATGAACGAGCAGTACTTC. Amino acids: CASSYSWRGGLMNEQYF.

This clonotype was detected a few times. This sequence joins TRBV10-3 and TRBJ2-2; no clear D. CDR1 and CDR2 (germline): ENHRY, SYGVKD. The V gene lost 2 bases and the J gene lost 7 bases, with 2 bases spanning the gap. The CDR3 length is 11 residues. The CDR3 protein is CAISELGELFF. The CDR3 DNA reads as TGTGCCATCAGTGAGCTCGGGGAGCTGTTTTTT.

This rearrangement joins TRBV6-2 or TRBV6-3 to TRBJ2-5; no clear D gene. Germline CDR1 is MNHEY and CDR2 is SVGEGT. V lost 3 bases, J lost 5 bases, and 10 bases lay in between. This CDR3 comprises 13 residues. CDR3 coding DNA: TGTGCCAGCAGTTATCCCCCGGCGGAGACCCAGTACTTC. It specifies CASSYPPAETQYF.

There are many counts of this clonotype. The V gene is TRBV5-1, the J gene TRBJ2-1, with 9 nucleotides matching TRBD1. Per germline, CDR1 SGHRS and CDR2 YFSETQ. The CDR3 spans 13 residues. V trimming: 7 bases; J trimming: 10 bases; junction bases outside the gene matches: 9. The DNA of the CDR3 is TGCGCCAGCGGGGACAGGGTAGGAAGCGAGCAGTTCTTC. Translating gives CASGDRVGSEQFF.

J is TRBJ2-2 and V is TRBV5-5; no firm D call. Trimming removed 4 bases from V and 0 bases from J, with 13 bases in between. The CDR3 extends over 16 amino acids. The V gene's germline CDR1 is SGHKS and CDR2 YYEKEE (reference sequence). The CDR3 protein is CASSPYVSSNTGELFF. CDR3 sequence (DNA): TGTGCCAGCAGCCCCTACGTCTCTTCGAACACCGGGGAGCTGTTTTTT.

A note on this clonotype: A much larger clone differs by one base, so this may be a read error. V and J are TRBV12-3 or TRBV12-4 and TRBJ1-6; 7 bases match TRBD1. V was pared by 5 bases and J by 0 bases, with 1 base of the junction left unmatched. The CDR3 totals 15 residues. For the CDR3, the DNA is TGTGCCAGCAGTCAGGGGGGCTCCTATAATTCACCCCTCCACTTT. Translation: CASSQGGSYNSPLHF.

A word on this clonotype: One end of the junction fails to match germline, which may point to a read error. The J gene is TRBJ2-2, the V gene TRBV20-1; TRBD2 agrees at 12 bases. CDR1 and CDR2 (germline): DFQATT, SNEGSKA (reference sequence). This CDR3 has 16 amino acids. CDR3 residues: CSASGLAGANTGGLFF. As DNA, the CDR3 is TGCAGTGCTTCGGGACTAGCGGGCGCGAACACCGGGGGGCTGTTTTTT.

V gene TRBV5-1 combines with J gene TRBJ2-3; 10 positions match TRBD2. Germline V gene sequence: CDR1 SGHRS, CDR2 YFSETQ. The V segment lost 2 bases and the J segment 5 bases; nucleotides outside the gene matches: 2. This CDR3 region has 14 residues. In DNA form, the CDR3 reads TGCGCCAGCAGCTTTCTAGCGGGGGAAGATACGCAGTATTTT. Amino acids: CASSFLAGEDTQYF.

The CDR3 DNA reads as TGTGCCAGCAGCGCCGACGTGAGCTCCTACAATGAGCAGTTCTTC. Its translation: CASSADVSSYNEQFF. The chain combines TRBV7-9 with TRBJ2-1; no clear D. The CDR3 runs 15 residues. Germline CDR1 is SEHNR and CDR2 is FQNEAQ (reference sequence). V lost 5 bases and J 0 bases, leaving 11 bases between the germline ends.

Ten or more counts support this clonotype. The chain employs TRBV18 and TRBJ2-1; D remains ambiguous. The germline V and J ends were trimmed by 0 bases and 7 bases, with 13 bases remaining between them. Germline assignment: CDR1 KGHSH and CDR2 LQKENI. The CDR3 covers 15 residues. CDR3 loop: CASSPPGAVGNEQFF. The DNA for the CDR3 is TGTGCCAGCTCACCACCGGGTGCCGTGGGAAATGAGCAGTTCTTC.

The chain recombines TRBV20-1 with TRBJ1-1; D gene ambiguous. CDR1 and CDR2 (germline): DFQATT, SNEGSKA (reference sequence). V lost 1 base and J lost 0, with 12 bases in between. CDR3 length: 15 amino acids. The CDR3 DNA follows: TGCAGTGCTAGAGGTTATAAAGAGATGAACACTGAAGCTTTCTTT. This codes for CSARGYKEMNTEAFF.

The chain is built from TRBV7-3 and TRBJ1-2; possible D gene TRBD1, 6 bases. This CDR3 has 13 residues. CDR1 SGHTA and CDR2 FQGTGA come from the germline V gene. V shed 5 bases and J shed 8 bases, with 15 bases lying between them. The DNA for the CDR3 is TGTGCCAGCAGCCCTACAGGGTGGGGAGGCTACACCTTC. It codes for CASSPTGWGGYTF. The full variable domain, with the rest looked up from reference TRBV7-3 and TRBJ1-2, is GAGVSQTPSNKVTEKGKYVELRCDPISGHTALYWYRQSLGQGPEFLIYFQGTGAADDSGLPNDRFFAVRPEGSVSTLKIQRTERGDSAVYLCASSPTGWGGYTFGSGTRLTVV.

This clonotype was detected only a few times. The gene calls are TRBV29-1 and TRBJ2-7; D may be TRBD1 (5 bases). Per germline, CDR1 SQVTM and CDR2 ANQGSEA. V gave up 2 bases and J gave up 1 base, with 18 bases separating them. This CDR3 is 16 amino acids long. This CDR3 is CSVEILRQSQSYEQYF. The CDR3 coding sequence is TGCAGCGTTGAAATCTTACGACAGTCCCAATCCTACGAGCAGTACTTC.

The chain links TRBV6-1 to TRBJ2-2; TRBD1 or TRBD2 may be the D gene (6 bases each). The V end was cut by 2 bases, the J end by 11 bases, with 12 bases between. This CDR3 comprises 13 residues. Germline V gene lookup returns CDR1 MNHNS and CDR2 SASEGT. The CDR3 loop is CASSEKEGTELFF. Here the CDR3 DNA reads TGTGCCAGCAGTGAAAAGGAGGGGACAGAGCTGTTTTTT.

This clonotype was counted many times. CDR3 amino acids: CASTLRGGRETQYF. In DNA, the CDR3 is TGTGCCAGCACCTTGAGAGGGGGCAGGGAGACCCAGTACTTC. This sequence joins TRBV28 and TRBJ2-5; 7 nucleotides agree with TRBD1. V lost 7 bases to trimming and J lost 5 bases; unmatched junction nucleotides: 10. In germline, CDR1 is MDHEN, CDR2 SYDVKM. The CDR3 is made up of 14 amino acids.

This clonotype was seen ten or more times. The rearrangement links TRBV5-8 to TRBJ1-5; D might be TRBD1 (5 bases). In germline, CDR1 is SGHTS, CDR2 YDEGEE. The germline V and J ends were trimmed by 4 bases and 7 bases, with 12 bases remaining between them. The CDR3 runs to 13 residues. CDR3 DNA sequence: TGTGCCAGCAGCATGGGGGACTTACAGCCCCAGCATTTT. The encoded protein is CASSMGDLQPQHF.

This clonotype has just a few counts. J is TRBJ2-7 and V is TRBV28; tentative D call: TRBD1 (5 bases). Trimming took 7 bases from V and 0 from J, leaving 10 bases between them. The CDR3 length is 13 residues. Germline V lookup: CDR1 MDHEN, CDR2 SYDVKM. The CDR3 protein is CASISGLSYEQYF. The CDR3 region has the DNA TGTGCCAGCATTTCAGGGCTCTCCTACGAGCAGTACTTC.

This clonotype was recorded many times. This chain connects TRBV12-5 to TRBJ2-1; TRBD2 matches 11 bases. CDR1 and CDR2 from the germline V gene are LGHNT and FRNRAP. V shed 0 bases, J shed 9 bases, and the junction held 7 bases outside the gene matches. The CDR3 runs 16 residues. This CDR3 is CASGLVVAGGPSEQFF. CDR3 sequence (DNA): TGTGCTAGTGGTTTGGTAGTAGCGGGGGGGCCGAGTGAGCAGTTCTTC. Using reference TRBV12-5 and TRBJ2-1 for the parts outside the CDR3, the full variable domain is DARVTQTPRHKVTEMGQEVTMRCQPILGHNTVFWYRQTMMQGLELLAYFRNRAPLDDSGMPKDRFSAEMPDATLATLKIQPSEPRDSAVYFCASGLVVAGGPSEQFFGPGTRLTVL.